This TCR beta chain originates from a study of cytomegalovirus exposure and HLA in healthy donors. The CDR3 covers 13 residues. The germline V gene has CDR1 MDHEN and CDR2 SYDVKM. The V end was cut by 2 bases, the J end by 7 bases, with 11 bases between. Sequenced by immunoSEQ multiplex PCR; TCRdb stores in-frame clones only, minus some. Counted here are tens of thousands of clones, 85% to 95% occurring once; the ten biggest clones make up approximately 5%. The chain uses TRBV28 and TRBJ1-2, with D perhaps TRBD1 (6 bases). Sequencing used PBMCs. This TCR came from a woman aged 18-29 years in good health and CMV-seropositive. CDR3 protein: CASSLAGEGGYTF. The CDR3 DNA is TGTGCCAGCAGTTTAGCAGGGGAGGGTGGCTACACCTTC.